The clone carrying this T cell receptor (beta chain) has a count of ten or more. This specimen belongs to a study of T cells in Graves' hyperthyroidism and ophthalmopathy. Researchers took RNA transcripts and amplified the TCR beta CDR3 regions from them. The HTBI primer set drove a first-round RT-PCR of the TCR CDR3. TCRdb redid the calling of the multiplex PCR reads with MiXCR, one entry per CDR3 protein. The repertoire holds some 360,000 distinct CDR3 sequences, with roughly 14% as singletons. The CDR3 totals 11 residues. The J segment lost 7 bases and the V segment lost 5 bases, leaving 3 bases of the junction unmatched. Germline CDR1 is GTSNPN and CDR2 is SVGIG (reference sequence). Together with thyroid ultrasound, orbital computed tomography, serum thyroxine and TRAb, clinical symptoms were used for diagnoses.

Sequenced sample: blood. The V and J genes are TRBV30 and TRBJ1-2; 8 bases fit TRBD1. This clonotype was obtained from a woman aged 55-69 years with Graves' hyperthyroidism. The CDR3 spells CAWGQGSGYTF. The CDR3, as DNA: TGTGCCTGGGGACAGGGAAGTGGCTACACCTTC.